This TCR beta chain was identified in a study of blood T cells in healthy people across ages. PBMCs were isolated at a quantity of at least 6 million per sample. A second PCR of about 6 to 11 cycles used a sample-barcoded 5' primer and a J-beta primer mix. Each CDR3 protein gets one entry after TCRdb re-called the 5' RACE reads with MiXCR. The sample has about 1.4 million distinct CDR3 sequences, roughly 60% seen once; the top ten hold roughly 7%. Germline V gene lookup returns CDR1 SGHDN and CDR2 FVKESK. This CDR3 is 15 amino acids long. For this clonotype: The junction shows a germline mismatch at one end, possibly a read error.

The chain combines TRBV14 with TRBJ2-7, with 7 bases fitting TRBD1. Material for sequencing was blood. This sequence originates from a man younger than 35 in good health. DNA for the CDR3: TGTGCCAGCAGCCACTTCCGGGACAGCTACTACGAGCGGTACTTC. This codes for CASSHFRDSYYERYF.